What follows are 19 T cell receptor beta chains derived from one specimen sequenced in a study of T cells in women clearing cervical HPV infection. TCRdb keeps only in-frame clones here, not all; method: immunoSEQ multiplex PCR. Its listing shows approximately 21,000 clones. The sequenced sample consisted of blood buffy coat. Receptors were obtained from a woman aged 18 to 75 with a cervical HPV16 infection that either progressed to CIN3+ or cleared (not recorded which).

As regards this clone: Read sequence stops 3 residues before the CDR3 end, and the germline J gene provides the missing end. This chain joins TRBV7-2 and TRBJ2-3, with unresolved D. CDR1 is SGHTA and CDR2 is FQGNSA in the germline V gene. The CDR3 length is 12 residues. Trimming pared 5 bases from V and 2 bases from J, leaving 5 bases between. The CDR3 region is CASSPYTDTQYF. CDR3 DNA, as far as it was read: TGTGCCAGCAGCCCTTACACAGATACG.

A remark on this clone: The junction departs from germline at one end; a sequencing error may be responsible. The read ends 3 residues shy of where the CDR3 ends; the end is completed using the germline J gene. The chain has TRBV7-9 and TRBJ1-2; D may be TRBD1 (6 bases). This CDR3 has 12 amino acids. The germline CDR1 and CDR2 sequences are SEHNR and FQNEAQ (reference sequence). The sequenced CDR3 bases are TGTGCCAGCAGCCATACAGGGTATGAC. It translates to CASSHTGYD. The CDR3 as a whole reads CASSHTGYDYTF.

In regard to this clone: The CDR3 goes on 3 residues after the read ends, and that part is filled in from the germline J gene. V and J are TRBV19 and TRBJ2-3; 12 nucleotides align to TRBD2. The CDR3 runs to 16 residues. The germline V gene encodes CDR1 LNHDA and CDR2 SQIVND (reference sequence). The DNA read from the CDR3 is TGTGCCAGTAGTATAGGACTAGCGGGAGCCCAAGAGACG. Its protein product is CASSIGLAGAQET. In full, the CDR3 reads CASSIGLAGAQETQYF.

Regarding this clone: The CDR3 end falls 3 residues outside the read, so it is completed with the germline J gene. The V gene is TRBV19, the J gene TRBJ2-3; D unclear. CDR1 LNHDA and CDR2 SQIVND come from the germline V gene (reference sequence). The ends were cut back, 5 bases at V and 2 bases at J, with 11 bases in the middle. CDR3 size: 14 residues. The part of the CDR3 DNA that was read is TGTGCCAGTAGTTGGTTCACAGCCACAGATACG. It translates to CASSWFTATDT. In full, the CDR3 is CASSWFTATDTQYF.

Of note for this clone: Sequencing ends 3 residues short of the CDR3 end; the germline J gene provides the rest. V usage is TRBV7-6 and J usage is TRBJ1-2; D is perhaps TRBD1 (5 bases). Germline CDR1 SGHVS, CDR2 FNYEAQ. This CDR3 region has 18 residues. Incomplete CDR3 DNA: TGTGCCAGCAGCTTAGGGGGCGGGGCTCGAAGCTCCTACAATGAC. Encoded protein: CASSLGGGARSSYND. The whole CDR3 is CASSLGGGARSSYNDYTF.

Details on this clone: The read ends 3 residues early relative to the CDR3; the germline J gene fills the gap. This chain uses TRBV5-1 with TRBJ2-3; TRBD1 matches 7 bases. The CDR3 extends over 15 amino acids. Germline-derived CDR1 and CDR2 are SGHRS and YFSETQ. The CDR3 spells CASRSGTDSNQPQYF. The part of the CDR3 DNA that was read is TGCGCCAGCAGGTCCGGGACAGATAGCAATCAGCCG.

As regards this clone: The read finishes 3 residues shy of the CDR3 end, and the germline J gene is used to complete it. This chain joins TRBV7-6 and TRBJ2-5; unclear D gene. CDR1 SGHVS and CDR2 FNYEAQ come from the germline V gene. Trimming took 1 base from V and 5 from J, leaving 5 bases between them. The CDR3 has 12 residues. Here the CDR3 reads CASSLGRETQYF. CDR3 bases read: TGTGCCAGCAGCTTAGGGCGGGAGACC.

Concerning this clone: The CDR3 goes on 3 residues after the read ends, and that part is filled in from the germline J gene. The chain has TRBV7-2 and TRBJ1-2; the D gene is possibly TRBD1 (5 bases). CDR3 length equals 14 residues. In germline, CDR1 is SGHTA, CDR2 FQGNSA. The covered CDR3 bases are TGTGCCAGCAGCTTGGACGCGGGGGTAGATACC. Amino acids: CASSLDAGVDT. From start to end, the CDR3 is CASSLDAGVDTYTF.

A word on this clone: The read terminates 3 residues before the CDR3 end, so the remaining end is supplied by the germline J gene. The chain links TRBV12-3 or TRBV12-4 to TRBJ2-1; 7 bases are shared with TRBD1. The CDR3 extends over 14 amino acids. V dropped 5 bases and J dropped 7; count of bases not matched to a gene: 8. The sequenced CDR3 bases are TGTGCCAGCAGTCCCTCCGGGACAGAGAATGAG. Its protein is CASSPSGTENE. From start to end, the CDR3 is CASSPSGTENEQFF.

Comment on this clone: The CDR3 is cut off 3 residues early in the read; its end comes from the germline J gene. The chain uses TRBV7-9 and TRBJ2-1; TRBD2 is a possible D gene (5 bases). V shed 1 base and J shed 8 bases, with 15 bases lying between them. Germline values: CDR1 SEHNR, CDR2 FQNEAQ (reference sequence). The CDR3 has 15 amino acids. The CDR3 loop is CASSLEATSFDEQFF. CDR3 bases read: TGTGCCAGCAGCTTAGAGGCTACTAGTTTCGATGAG. Looking up the rest from reference TRBV7-9 and TRBJ2-1 gives the full variable domain: DTGVSQNPRHKITKRGQNVTFRCDPISEHNRLYWYRQTLGQGPEFLTYFQNEAQLEKSRLLSDRFSAERPKGSFSTLEIQRTEQGDSAMYLCASSLEATSFDEQFFGPGTRLTVL.

Note on this clone: From the germline J gene comes the end of the CDR3, since the read stops 3 residues before it. V gene TRBV5-1 combines with J gene TRBJ2-3; D not resolved. There are 14 residues in the CDR3. The germline V and J ends were trimmed by 4 bases and 2 bases, with 11 bases remaining between them. Looked up from germline, CDR1 is SGHRS and CDR2 is YFSETQ. CDR3 protein: CASSLDLFTDTQYF. The CDR3 bases that were read are TGCGCCAGCAGCCTAGACTTGTTCACAGATACG.

A word on this clone: The missing CDR3 end, 3 residues past where the read stops, is filled in from the germline J gene. The rearrangement uses TRBV30 and TRBJ2-2; D possibly corresponds to TRBD1 (7 bases). CDR1 is GTSNPN, CDR2 SVGIG, per germline (reference sequence). The CDR3 sequence is 15 residues long. The V gene lost 8 bases and the J gene lost 4 bases, with 20 bases spanning the gap. This CDR3 is CAIKTGAGSTGELFF. The covered CDR3 bases are TGTGCCATTAAAACAGGGGCCGGGAGCACCGGGGAG. Complete variable domain (other parts from reference TRBV30 and TRBJ2-2): SQTIHQWPATLVQPVGSPLSLECTVEGTSNPNLYWYRQAAGRGLQLLFYSVGIGQISSEVPQNLSASRPQDRQFILSSKKLLLSDSGFYLCAIKTGAGSTGELFFGEGSRLTVL.

A note on this clone: The read gets to within 3 residues of the CDR3 end, and the germline J gene fills in the rest. The gene calls are TRBV7-6 and TRBJ1-2; tentative D call: TRBD1 (6 bases). Germline V gene lookup returns CDR1 SGHVS and CDR2 FNYEAQ. This CDR3 contains 18 residues. The CDR3 reads CASSPELAGAYSTDTYTF. The CDR3 bases that were read are TGTGCCAGCAGCCCGGAACTAGCGGGGGCCTATAGCACAGATACC.

Comments on this clone: The read falls 3 residues short of the CDR3 end, and the missing part is taken from the germline J gene. The rearrangement uses TRBV7-6 and TRBJ2-3; D unresolved. Germline loops: CDR1 SGHVS, CDR2 FNYEAQ. The CDR3 is 15 amino acids. Incomplete CDR3 DNA: TGTGCCAGCAGCTTAGAGGAAGGGTTCAATCAGCCG. This translates into CASSLEEGFNQP. The complete CDR3 protein is CASSLEEGFNQPQYF.

As concerns this clone: The CDR3 goes on 3 residues after the read ends, and that part is filled in from the germline J gene. This chain links TRBV30 with TRBJ1-6, with D unclear. The CDR3 has 15 amino acids. The germline V and J ends were trimmed by 8 bases and 0 bases, with 14 bases remaining between them. From germline, CDR1 is GTSNPN and CDR2 SVGIG (reference sequence). The CDR3 loop is CALRRLSSYNSPLHF. The part of the CDR3 DNA that was read is TGTGCCCTGCGCCGATTATCCTCCTATAATTCACCC.

This clone is identified as medium-sized (0.01 to 0.1%) from frequency. The DNA read from the CDR3 is TGCAGCGCGACAGGCATGAACACTGAA. Translated: CSATGMNTE. The entire CDR3 protein is CSATGMNTEAFF. This chain links TRBV29-1 with TRBJ1-1; weak D call: TRBD1 (6 bases). The CDR3 is cut off 3 residues early in the read; its end comes from the germline J gene. Germline V CDR1 and CDR2: SQVTM, ANQGSEA. CDR3 length equals 12 residues. With 7 bases removed from V and 0 bases from J, the gap between germline ends came to 9 bases.

As concerns this clone: The read terminates 3 residues before the CDR3 end, so the remaining end is supplied by the germline J gene. The chain combines TRBV10-3 with TRBJ2-1; D gene ambiguous. Trimming removed 3 bases at V and 3 bases at J, with 6 bases between. The CDR3 extends over 13 amino acids. Per the germline V gene, CDR1 is ENHRY and CDR2 is SYGVKD. The covered CDR3 bases are TGTGCCATCAGTGAACCTAGCTACAATGAG. Translation gives CAISEPSYNE. The entire CDR3 protein is CAISEPSYNEQFF.

As to this clone: The read finishes 3 residues shy of the CDR3 end, and the germline J gene is used to complete it. The genes are TRBV5-1 and TRBJ2-3; no clear D. Looked up from germline, CDR1 is SGHRS and CDR2 is YFSETQ. CDR3 size: 12 residues. Trimming stripped 4 bases from V and 0 bases from J, with 3 bases between. The CDR3 loop is CASSPSTDTQYF. CDR3 bases read: TGCGCCAGCAGCCCTAGCACAGATACG.

For this clone: The missing CDR3 end, 3 residues past where the read stops, is filled in from the germline J gene. The chain combines TRBV19 with TRBJ2-4; TRBD1 matches 9 bases. Germline CDR1 LNHDA, CDR2 SQIVND (reference sequence). This CDR3 is built from 14 residues. This CDR3 reads CASNPQGARGGQYF. The part of the CDR3 DNA that was read is TGTGCCAGTAATCCACAGGGGGCACGAGGCGGT.